This T cell receptor beta chain emerged from a study of neurological immune-mediated disorders. The CDR3 totals 17 residues. V shed 0 bases and J shed 3 bases, with 17 bases lying between them. Looked up from germline, CDR1 is DFQATT and CDR2 is SNEGSKA (reference sequence). TCRdb fed the 5' RACE reads into MiXCR, producing one record per CDR3 protein. The repertoire holds tens of thousands of distinct CDR3 sequences, with about 4.9% as singletons. V gene TRBV20-1 combines with J gene TRBJ1-4; D call uncertain. The sequenced sample consisted of PBMCs. The clonotype was recovered from a man between 25 and 39 years old with multiple sclerosis. DNA of the CDR3: TGCAGTGCTAGAGATCGCAAGGGAAGTTGGGCTAATGAAAAACTGTTTTTT. Translation: CSARDRKGSWANEKLFF.